These 27 T cell receptor beta chains were all obtained from the same sample, sequenced in a study of radiotherapy plus CTLA-4 blockade in lung cancer. Generated by immunoSEQ multiplex PCR, the TCRdb table keeps only in-frame clones and is missing some. This sample yields more than 90,000 clones, of which roughly 88% are seen a single time; about 5.3% belongs to the top ten. The specimen was peripheral blood, collected from a patient treated with radiotherapy plus ipilimumab. These receptors were collected from a human donor with non-small cell lung cancer that progressed on radiotherapy plus ipilimumab.

This chain connects TRBV27 to TRBJ2-7; 8 bases match TRBD1. Germline V gives CDR1 MNHEY, CDR2 SMNVEV (reference sequence). With V trimmed by 6 bases and J by 1 base, 11 bases remained unmatched. CDR3 length: 16 amino acids. This CDR3 is CASRDRENSQSYEQYF. The CDR3 DNA reads as TGTGCCAGCAGGGACAGGGAAAATTCCCAATCCTACGAGCAGTACTTC.

J is TRBJ1-1 and V is TRBV20-1; D not resolved. CDR3 size: 11 residues. Germline assignment: CDR1 DFQATT and CDR2 SNEGSKA (reference sequence). The germline V and J ends were trimmed by 3 bases and 5 bases, with 7 bases remaining between them. CDR3 sequence (DNA): TGCAGTGCTAGGATAGGGACTGAAGCTTTCTTT. Translated, it gives CSARIGTEAFF.

The chain is built from TRBV21-1 and TRBJ1-5. TRBV21-1 is assigned pseudogene status. This CDR3 is 15 amino acids long. CDR3 bases: TGTGCCAGCAGCAAAGAAGGGAGGGACAATCAGCCCCAGCATTTT. It codes for CASSKEGRDNQPQHF.

The chain joins TRBV11-2 to TRBJ2-5; D gene unclear. The CDR3 has 13 residues. Trimming shortened V by 1 base and J by 5 bases, and 8 bases separated the two germline ends. The germline V gene encodes CDR1 SGHAT and CDR2 FQNNGV. DNA of the CDR3: TGTGCCAGCAGCTTAGTGGCCACGGAGACCCAGTACTTC. Translated: CASSLVATETQYF.

This clone appeared a few times. The chain uses TRBV7-6 and TRBJ2-7, with 8 positions matching TRBD2. Losses at the gene ends were 5 bases for V and 5 bases for J; bases not matched to a gene: 8. CDR1 is SGHVS and CDR2 is FNYEAQ in the germline V gene. CDR3 length: 14 amino acids. The CDR3 sequence is CASSPLPGGHEQYF. Written as DNA, the CDR3 is TGTGCCAGCAGCCCTTTGCCGGGAGGGCACGAGCAGTACTTC.

The chain carries TRBV7-9 and TRBJ2-3; tentatively, D is TRBD2 (5 bases). CDR3 length: 14 amino acids. Germline V gives CDR1 SEHNR, CDR2 FQNEAQ (reference sequence). V was shortened by 1 base and J by 4 bases, with 9 bases between the two germline ends. The CDR3 DNA sequence: TGTGCCAGCAGCTTAGACGGGCGGGCAGATACGCAGTATTTT. As protein: CASSLDGRADTQYF.

CDR3 nucleotides: TGTGCCAGCAGCGATTCGGGGGTGACCTACGAGCAGTACTTC. Amino acid sequence: CASSDSGVTYEQYF. The chain carries TRBV5-4 and TRBJ2-7; a possible D gene is TRBD2 (6 bases). Trimming stripped 4 bases from V and 2 bases from J, with 13 bases between. CDR1 SGHNT and CDR2 YYREEE come from the germline V gene (reference sequence). The CDR3 spans 14 residues.

This rearrangement joins TRBV6-1 to TRBJ1-2; no firm D call. The V gene lost 6 bases and the J gene lost 4 bases, with 9 bases spanning the gap. CDR3 length equals 12 residues. Germline V gene data show CDR1 as MNHNS and CDR2 as SASEGT. The CDR3 reads CASSREGYGYTF. The CDR3 DNA sequence: TGTGCCAGCAGCCGGGAAGGCTATGGCTACACCTTC.

This clone was detected once. The chain carries TRBV5-1 and TRBJ2-2, with 7 bases aligning to TRBD1. This CDR3 has 17 amino acids. The junction had 12 bases not matched to a gene; V was cut back by 7 bases and J by 0 bases. Germline V gene lookup returns CDR1 SGHRS and CDR2 YFSETQ. Written as DNA, the CDR3 is TGCGCCAGCGGTAAGAGGCAAGACAGGGCGAACACCGGGGAGCTGTTTTTT. It yields the protein CASGKRQDRANTGELFF.

The chain employs TRBV5-4 and TRBJ2-3, with D unclear. Germline CDR1 reads SGHNT; CDR2 reads YYREEE (reference sequence). This CDR3 spans 14 amino acids. Between the trimmed V and J ends, which lost 7 bases and 0 bases, there was a span of 12 bases. CDR3 loop: CASRRETSTDTQYF. The CDR3 nucleotides read TGTGCCAGCCGACGAGAGACCAGCACAGATACGCAGTATTTT.

The rearrangement links TRBV5-4 to TRBJ2-7; 8 bases fit TRBD2. Germline values: CDR1 SGHNT, CDR2 YYREEE (reference sequence). The CDR3 is made up of 17 amino acids. V was clipped by 1 base and J by 1 base; unmatched bases: 10. CDR3 sequence (DNA): TGTGCCAGCAGCTTGTTTAATCCAGCGGGGGTTTCCTACGAGCAGTACTTC. This sequence encodes CASSLFNPAGVSYEQYF.

The chain carries TRBV4-2 and TRBJ2-7, with TRBD2 as a possible D gene (6 bases). CDR1 is LGHNA and CDR2 is YNFKEQ in the germline V gene. The CDR3 spans 15 residues. Trimming stripped 0 bases from V and 3 bases from J, with 12 bases between. The CDR3 nucleotides are TGTGCCAGCAGCCAAGATCTGGGGCGGGGCTACGAGCAGTACTTC. This translates into CASSQDLGRGYEQYF.

The gene calls are TRBV9 and TRBJ2-1, with a possible D match to TRBD2 (6 bases). V was shortened by 6 bases and J by 4 bases, with 14 bases between the two germline ends. The V gene's germline CDR1 is SGDLS and CDR2 YYNGEE. CDR3 length: 14 amino acids. The CDR3 here is CASTPGLAYNEQFF. CDR3 coding DNA: TGTGCCAGCACTCCGGGGCTAGCGTACAATGAGCAGTTCTTC.

The chain employs TRBV29-1 and TRBJ2-1; no clear D. V lost 5 bases, J lost 0 bases, and 14 bases lay in between. Germline V gives CDR1 SQVTM, CDR2 ANQGSEA. This CDR3 region has 15 residues. This CDR3 is CSVFVGPSSYNEQFF. CDR3 sequence (DNA): TGCAGCGTTTTTGTGGGTCCTAGCTCCTACAATGAGCAGTTCTTC.

For the CDR3, the DNA is TGTGCCAGTAGTATCGGGACTCGCTCCAACTACGAGCAGTACTTC. Its protein is CASSIGTRSNYEQYF. The J gene is TRBJ2-7, the V gene TRBV19, with D perhaps TRBD2 (6 bases). Trimming shortened V by 3 bases and J by 3 bases, and 15 bases separated the two germline ends. Germline CDR1 and CDR2: LNHDA and SQIVND (reference sequence). The CDR3 has 15 amino acids.

J is TRBJ1-4 and V is TRBV4-2; weak D call: TRBD1 (6 bases). The germline CDR1 and CDR2 sequences are LGHNA and YNFKEQ. V dropped 1 base and J dropped 3 bases, with 18 bases sitting between them. The length of the CDR3 is 18 residues. CDR3 sequence reads: CASSQGTTGLNANEKLFF. The CDR3 DNA sequence: TGTGCCAGCAGCCAAGGAACCACAGGGCTTAATGCTAATGAAAAACTGTTTTTT.

The genes are TRBV19 and TRBJ2-2, with 14 bases that match TRBD2. Germline CDR1 LNHDA, CDR2 SQIVND (reference sequence). The V and J ends lost 4 bases and 1 base, in that order; junction bases with no gene match: 8. CDR3 length equals 19 residues. CDR3 amino acids: CASSTYPGLAGVNTGELFF. CDR3 in DNA: TGTGCCAGTAGTACCTATCCGGGACTAGCGGGAGTGAACACCGGGGAGCTGTTTTTT. Drawing the rest from reference TRBV19 and TRBJ2-2, the complete variable domain is DGGITQSPKYLFRKEGQNVTLSCEQNLNHDAMYWYRQDPGQGLRLIYYSQIVNDFQKGDIAEGYSVSREKKESFPLTVTSAQKNPTAFYLCASSTYPGLAGVNTGELFFGEGSRLTVL.

V usage is TRBV5-4 and J usage is TRBJ2-2; D not certain. This CDR3 spans 11 amino acids. Trimming left V 2 bases short and J 6 bases short, with 2 bases between. Germline CDR1 SGHNT, CDR2 YYREEE (reference sequence). The CDR3: CASSLSGELFF. The CDR3 DNA sequence: TGTGCCAGCAGCTTATCCGGGGAGCTGTTTTTT.

This chain uses TRBV2 with TRBJ2-1; TRBD2 matches at 10 bases. The germline V gene encodes CDR1 SNHLY and CDR2 FYNNEI. The CDR3 is 15 residues long. V was pared by 6 bases and J by 4 bases, with 6 bases of the junction left unmatched. CDR3 coding DNA: TGTGCCAGCAGCGAATCTAGCGGGAGATACAATGAGCAGTTCTTC. Its protein is CASSESSGRYNEQFF.

This rearrangement joins TRBV6-1 to TRBJ1-5; 9 nucleotides align to TRBD1. V gave up 6 bases and J gave up 7 bases; unmatched junction bases: 7. The CDR3 spans 14 residues. Germline V gives CDR1 MNHNS, CDR2 SASEGT. The DNA of the CDR3 is TGTGCCAGCAGCGCGACAGGGGGTGGGCAGCCCCAGCATTTT. Translating it yields CASSATGGGQPQHF.

The chain carries TRBV11-2 and TRBJ1-2; D is undetermined. The CDR3 runs 15 residues. From germline, CDR1 is SGHAT and CDR2 FQNNGV. Trimming stripped 0 bases from V and 2 bases from J, with 10 bases between. This chain's CDR3 is CASSLDPATNYGYTF. In DNA, the CDR3 is TGTGCCAGCAGCTTAGATCCCGCAACCAACTATGGCTACACCTTC.

V and J are TRBV5-6 and TRBJ1-1; a weak D match, TRBD1 (6 bases). V shed 4 bases and J shed 6 bases, with 16 bases lying between them. CDR3 length equals 14 residues. CDR1 and CDR2 from the germline V gene are SGHDT and YYEEEE. The CDR3 spells CASSPFNRVAEAFF. The CDR3 nucleotides read TGTGCCAGCAGCCCCTTCAACAGGGTCGCTGAAGCTTTCTTT.

The V call is TRBV2, the J call TRBJ1-2; 9 bases are a match to TRBD1. Germline loops: CDR1 SNHLY, CDR2 FYNNEI. J gave up 8 bases and V 5 bases, and 6 bases lay outside the gene matches. The CDR3 runs to 13 residues. CDR3 sequence (DNA): TGTGCCAGCAGTCGGGACAGGGAAAACGGCTACACCTTC. Protein: CASSRDRENGYTF. The variable domain in full, with the rest retrieved from reference TRBV2 and TRBJ1-2, is EPEVTQTPSHQVTQMGQEVILRCVPISNHLYFYWYRQILGQKVEFLVSFYNNEISEKSEIFDDQFSVERPDGSNFTLKIRSTKLEDSAMYFCASSRDRENGYTFGSGTRLTVV.

The chain has TRBV7-9 and TRBJ2-7, with 11 bases identical to TRBD2. The assigned J gene may be wrong: the sequence end matches TRBJ2-1 better. CDR3 length: 15 amino acids. CDR1 and CDR2 from the germline V gene are SEHNR and FQNEAQ (reference sequence). The CDR3 DNA is TGTGCCAGCAGTAAACTAGCGGGAGCTTACAATGAGCAGTTCTTC. Translation gives CASSKLAGAYNEQFF.

The chain uses TRBV9 and TRBJ1-3; D is unresolved. CDR1 is SGDLS, CDR2 YYNGEE, per germline. Trimming pared 4 bases from V and 0 bases from J, leaving 11 bases between. The CDR3 contains 15 residues. CDR3 protein: CASSPTQTSGNTIYF. The DNA of the CDR3 is TGTGCCAGCAGCCCTACCCAGACCTCTGGAAACACCATATATTTT.

The chain combines TRBV15 with TRBJ1-1; D unresolved. This CDR3 has 12 amino acids. Germline V CDR1 and CDR2: LNHNV, YYDKDF (reference sequence). V shed 8 bases and J shed 1 base, with 8 bases lying between them. CDR3 DNA: TGTGCCACCTTATCTTCGAACACTGAAGCTTTCTTT. Translated: CATLSSNTEAFF.

The genes are TRBV6-1 and TRBJ1-5; no clear D gene. The CDR3 length is 15 residues. Germline values: CDR1 MNHNS, CDR2 SASEGT. The V gene lost 3 bases and the J gene lost 4 bases, with 13 bases spanning the gap. CDR3: CASSESGRWNQPQHF. CDR3 in DNA: TGTGCCAGCAGTGAGTCGGGCAGGTGGAATCAGCCCCAGCATTTT.